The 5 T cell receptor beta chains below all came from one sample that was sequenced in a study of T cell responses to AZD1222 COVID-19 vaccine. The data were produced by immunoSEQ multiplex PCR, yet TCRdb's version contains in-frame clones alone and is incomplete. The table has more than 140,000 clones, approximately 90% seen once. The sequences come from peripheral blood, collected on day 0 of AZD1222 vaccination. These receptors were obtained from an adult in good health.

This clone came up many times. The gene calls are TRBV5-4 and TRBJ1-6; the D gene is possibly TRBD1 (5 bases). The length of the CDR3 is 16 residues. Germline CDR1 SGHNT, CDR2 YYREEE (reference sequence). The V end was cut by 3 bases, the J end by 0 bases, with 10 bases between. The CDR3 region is CASSSDSSSYNSPLHF. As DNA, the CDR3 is TGTGCCAGCAGCTCCGACAGCAGCTCCTATAATTCACCCCTCCACTTT.

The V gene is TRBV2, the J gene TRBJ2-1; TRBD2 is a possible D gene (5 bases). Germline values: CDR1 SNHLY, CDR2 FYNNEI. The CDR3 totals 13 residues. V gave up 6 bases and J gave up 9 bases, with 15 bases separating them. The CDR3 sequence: CASSQDWRSEQFF. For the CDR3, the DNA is TGTGCCAGCAGCCAGGACTGGAGGAGTGAGCAGTTCTTC.

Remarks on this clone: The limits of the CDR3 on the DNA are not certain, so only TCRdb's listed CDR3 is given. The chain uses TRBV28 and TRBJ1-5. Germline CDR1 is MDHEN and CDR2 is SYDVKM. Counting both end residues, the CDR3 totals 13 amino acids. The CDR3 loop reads CASSTSDGRPQHF.

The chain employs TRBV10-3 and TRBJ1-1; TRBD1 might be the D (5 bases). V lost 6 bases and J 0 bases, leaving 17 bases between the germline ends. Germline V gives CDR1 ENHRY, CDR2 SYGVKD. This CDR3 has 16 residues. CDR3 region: CAIRDRVGGLNTEAFF. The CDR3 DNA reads TGTGCCATCAGAGATCGAGTGGGGGGACTGAACACTGAAGCTTTCTTT.

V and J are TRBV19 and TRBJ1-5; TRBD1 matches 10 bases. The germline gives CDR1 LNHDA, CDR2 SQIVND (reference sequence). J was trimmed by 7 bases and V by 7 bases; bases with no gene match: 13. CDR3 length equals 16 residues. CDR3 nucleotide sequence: TGTGCCAGTAAAGCAGGGGGTAGACAGGGGGCGCAGCCCCAGCATTTT. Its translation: CASKAGGRQGAQPQHF.